This TCR beta chain was sequenced for a study of blood T cell repertoires in COVID-19. The wider study: COVID-19 samples collected from the United States, Italy and Spain covered acute and convalescent phases. T cells, B-cell-depleted T cells, or PBMCs supplied cDNA or gDNA.

Trimming took off 1 base at V and 5 bases at J, with 11 bases between the two ends. The CDR3 length is 14 residues. Per the germline V gene, CDR1 is SGHTS and CDR2 is YDEGEE. Cohort 3 recovery required two negative PCRs, clearance, or symptom resolution. Per the original methods: Amplified reference gene primers provided the basis for estimating nucleated cell counts. Data came from immunoSEQ multiplex PCR; TCRdb stores just in-frame clones and leaves some out. That table gives V, J and clone size, and the DNA gave D and trimming. The sample holds 150,000 or so clones, approximately 83% seen once. Sequencing was done on a sample of PBMCs or T cells enriched from blood (not recorded which). The chain has TRBV5-8 and TRBJ2-3; TRBD1 is a possible D gene (6 bases). The TCR originated in a man between 50 and 59 years old who had recovered from COVID-19. The CDR3 loop reads CASSLYRDRDTQYF. The DNA for the CDR3 is TGTGCCAGCAGCTTGTACAGGGATAGAGATACGCAGTATTTT.